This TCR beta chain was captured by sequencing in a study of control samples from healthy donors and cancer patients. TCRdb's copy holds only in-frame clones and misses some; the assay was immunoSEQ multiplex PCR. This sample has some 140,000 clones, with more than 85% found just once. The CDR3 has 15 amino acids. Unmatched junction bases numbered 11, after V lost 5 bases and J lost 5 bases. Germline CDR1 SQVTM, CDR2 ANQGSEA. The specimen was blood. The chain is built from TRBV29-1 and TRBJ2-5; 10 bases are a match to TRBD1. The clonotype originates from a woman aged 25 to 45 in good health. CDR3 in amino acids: CSVTPGQGREETQYF. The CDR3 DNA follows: TGCAGCGTTACTCCGGGACAGGGGAGGGAGGAGACCCAGTACTTC. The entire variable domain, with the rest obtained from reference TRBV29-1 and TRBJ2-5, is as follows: SAVISQKPSRDICQRGTSLTIQCQVDSQVTMMFWYRQQPGQSLTLIATANQGSEATYESGFVIDKFPISRPNLTFSTLTVSNMSPEDSSIYLCSVTPGQGREETQYFGPGTRLLVL.